The clone carrying this T cell receptor (beta chain) was counted at least ten times. Antigen: not known. The record originates from a study of glioma-infiltrating T cells. Study observations and caveats: Tissue-blood divergence was below expectation in non-neoplastic patients, above in gliomas. Very few CDR3 sequences were shared between tissue and blood.

The CDR3 length is 17 residues. The V and J ends lost 0 bases and 3 bases respectively, with 17 bases between them. Germline V gene data show CDR1 as ENHRY and CDR2 as SYGVKD. The iRepertoire nested amplicon-rescue multiplex PCR amplified TCR alpha and beta CDR3s from RNA. One-step reverse transcription and amplification started from approximately 100-400 ng of tissue mRNA or PBMC total RNA. Using its own MiXCR run on the multiplex PCR reads, TCRdb lists one record per CDR3 protein. The sample contains over 90,000 distinct CDR3 sequences, 25% to 30% of which appear only once. This rearrangement joins TRBV10-3 to TRBJ1-1; tentative D call: TRBD1 (6 bases). The specimen was glioma tissue, nonneoplastic brain tissue, or PBMCs (not recorded which). This TCR was recovered from a human donor with low-grade glioma or glioblastoma, undergoing nonglioma brain surgery, or in good health (not recorded which). The CDR3 sequence: CAISESPWTSGDTEAFF. CDR3 nucleotides: TGTGCCATCAGTGAGTCTCCATGGACCTCAGGGGACACTGAAGCTTTCTTT.